The entry that follows covers one T cell receptor (beta chain) sequence. In the source study's methods: Reference gene primer amplification gave estimated nucleated cell counts. Measured with immunoSEQ multiplex PCR; TCRdb has only the in-frame clones, and not every one. V and J calls and clone size are as listed in that table; D and trimming were resolved from the DNA. Found here are some 250,000 clones, around 87% of them singletons; the top ten hold under 9%. This entry belongs to a study of blood T cell repertoires in COVID-19. Study information: The origin of the acute and convalescent COVID-19 samples was the United States, Italy and Spain. From T cells, B-cell-depleted T cells, or PBMCs came the material, which was cDNA or gDNA.

Germline V CDR1 and CDR2: MNHEY, SVGAGI. Trimming took 5 bases from V and 4 from J, leaving 15 bases between them. The CDR3 extends over 15 amino acids. This clonotype was sampled from a woman in her sixties or seventies with active or convalescent COVID-19. The chain has TRBV6-5 and TRBJ1-5, with D possibly being TRBD1 (6 bases). Material for sequencing was peripheral blood. Here the CDR3 DNA reads TGTGCCAGCAGTCCCGCGACAGGTCAAAATCAGCCCCAGCATTTT. Its translation: CASSPATGQNQPQHF.